The entry below describes one T cell receptor beta chain. Antigen unknown. Profiling relied on immunoSEQ multiplex PCR, and the TCRdb table lists in-frame clones only, not all of them. Of around 120,000 clones listed, about four fifths are singletons. The data were taken from a study of radiotherapy plus CTLA-4 blockade in lung cancer. Study overall: Objective responses were recorded in 15% to 20% of patients, with disease control recorded in 25% to 40%. Study results and limitations: Once radiotherapy plus ipilimumab had been given, TCR clones derived from tumor expanded in blood. In blood, early T cell clone dynamics reportedly predicted response best, together with interferon-beta.

Patients in the study, people with chemo-refractory metastatic non-small-cell lung cancer, received focal radiation plus ipilimumab CTLA-4 blockade. The V and J ends lost 1 base and 7 bases, in that order; junction bases with no gene match: 4. CDR1 and CDR2 from the germline V gene are SNHLY and FYNNEI. The CDR3 contains 14 residues. The chain recombines TRBV2 with TRBJ1-2; 9 nucleotides align to TRBD1. The material was peripheral blood, obtained from a patient treated with radiotherapy plus ipilimumab. This sequence was found in a human donor with non-small cell lung cancer who had a partial response to radiotherapy plus ipilimumab. The CDR3 region is CASSEGRDRAGYTF. Here the CDR3 DNA reads TGTGCCAGCAGTGAAGGGCGGGACAGGGCTGGCTACACCTTC.